The rows below give T cell receptor beta chains drawn from one sample of a study of blood T cell repertoires in COVID-19. TCRdb's copy holds only in-frame clones and misses some; the assay was immunoSEQ multiplex PCR. Here the sample spans 55,000 or so clones, around 80% being singletons. Material for sequencing was peripheral blood. The receptors come from a human donor in a cohort sampled during active or convalescent COVID-19. CDR3s include the opening cysteine and the closing phenylalanine or tryptophan. D genes are given only for firm matches. Only part of the rows carry a size: once, few, many, or a class if the clone is expanded.

length	V	J	D	size	CDR3	DNA
17	TRBV2	TRBJ1-5	TRBD1	NA	CASSRETTGLDNQPQHF	TGTGCCAGCAGCCGCGAGACGACAGGGCTTGACAATCAGCCCCAGCATTTT
12	TRBV7-8	TRBJ2-1	NA	NA	CASRPRVGEQFF	TGTGCCAGCAGACCCCGTGTCGGTGAGCAGTTCTTC
15	TRBV6-5	TRBJ2-7	NA	NA	CASSYSSSVSYEQYF	TGTGCCAGCAGTTACTCCTCGAGCGTCTCCTACGAGCAGTACTTC
15	TRBV7-7	TRBJ2-5	NA	NA	CASSPVGGDGETQYF	TGTGCTAGCAGCCCCGTTGGCGGGGACGGGGAGACCCAGTACTTC
11	TRBV12-5	TRBJ2-7	NA	NA	CASGGDYEQYF	TGTGCTAGTGGGGGAGACTACGAGCAGTACTTC
13	TRBV5-1	TRBJ2-3	TRBD2	NA	CASSERDTDTQYF	TGCGCCAGCAGCGAGCGGGACACAGATACGCAGTATTTT
14	TRBV29-1	TRBJ2-3	TRBD1	few	CSVARNRGKDTQYF	TGCAGCGTTGCTAGGAACAGGGGTAAAGATACGCAGTATTTT
15	TRBV11-1	TRBJ2-1	NA	NA	CASSSRLSGENEQFF	TGTGCCAGCAGCTCCCGTCTGTCCGGGGAGAATGAGCAGTTCTTC
14	TRBV11-3	TRBJ2-5	NA	NA	CASRGHRGQETQYF	TGTGCCAGCAGAGGACATAGGGGGCAAGAGACCCAGTACTTC
13	TRBV18	TRBJ2-7	NA	NA	CASSPVEDYEQYF	TGTGCCAGCTCACCAGTTGAGGACTACGAGCAGTACTTC
16	TRBV5-4	TRBJ1-1	NA	NA	CASSLPGGLVNTEAFF	TGTGCCAGCAGCCTACCCGGCGGACTGGTGAACACTGAAGCTTTCTTT
15	TRBV5-8	TRBJ2-5	NA	once	CASSSTGVNRETQYF	TGTGCCAGCAGCAGCACGGGGGTAAACCGAGAGACCCAGTACTTC
17	TRBV5-1	TRBJ2-2	TRBD2	few	CASSLAGRILTPGELFF	TGCGCCAGCAGCTTAGCGGGACGGATATTAACACCGGGGGAGCTGTTTTTT
17	TRBV11-2	TRBJ2-4	NA	NA	CASSLDPNGGVRNIQYF	TGTGCCAGCAGCTTAGATCCGAATGGGGGCGTAAGAAACATTCAGTACTTC
15	TRBV19	TRBJ2-7	NA	NA	CASSIGGGRVYEQYF	TGTGCCAGTAGTATAGGCGGAGGGAGAGTCTACGAGCAGTACTTC
15	TRBV19	TRBJ1-4	NA	NA	CASSLKTAFNEKLFF	TGTGCCAGTAGCCTCAAGACAGCCTTTAATGAAAAACTGTTTTTT
17	TRBV19	TRBJ2-5	TRBD2	NA	CASSPYSGLAVLETQYF	TGTGCCAGTAGTCCATATTCGGGACTAGCGGTACTAGAGACCCAGTACTTC
15	TRBV30	TRBJ1-6	TRBD1	NA	CAWSLSDRQNSPLHF	TGTGCCTGGAGCCTCTCGGACAGGCAAAATTCACCCCTCCACTTT
15	TRBV5-4	TRBJ2-2	NA	NA	CASSPGTPNTGELFF	TGTGCCAGCAGCCCCGGGACACCGAACACCGGGGAGCTGTTTTTT
12	TRBV29-1	TRBJ2-3	NA	NA	CSVTRALETQYF	TGCAGCGTAACCAGGGCCCTGGAGACGCAGTATTTT
16	TRBV9	TRBJ2-5	NA	NA	CASSLNTGNTQETQYF	TGTGCCAGCAGCCTCAATACAGGGAACACCCAAGAGACCCAGTACTTC
14	TRBV2	TRBJ2-7	TRBD1	NA	CATTQGQGIYEQYF	TGTGCCACCACTCAGGGACAGGGGATCTACGAGCAGTACTTC
16	TRBV6-2/TRBV6-3	TRBJ2-1	TRBD2	NA	CASSASGSFSYNEQFF	TGTGCCAGCAGTGCTAGCGGGTCTTTCTCCTACAATGAGCAGTTCTTC
15	TRBV18	TRBJ2-5	NA	once	CASSPRTGVEETQYF	TGTGCCAGCTCACCACGAACGGGGGTGGAAGAGACCCAGTACTTC
13	TRBV10-3	TRBJ1-1	TRBD1	NA	CATTGTANTEAFF	TGTGCCACCACCGGGACAGCAAACACTGAAGCTTTCTTT
16	TRBV5-1	TRBJ2-5	NA	NA	CASTLSGAGVTETQYF	TGCGCCAGCACCCTCTCTGGGGCAGGGGTCACGGAGACCCAGTACTTC
15	TRBV3-1/TRBV3-2	TRBJ2-2	NA	NA	CASSQGRGITGELFF	TGTGCCAGCAGCCAAGGCAGGGGAATCACCGGGGAGCTGTTTTTT
14	TRBV6-1	TRBJ2-7	NA	many	CASSERVPPNEQYF	TGTGCCAGCAGTGAACGGGTCCCCCCCAACGAGCAGTACTTC
19	TRBV4-3	TRBJ2-6	TRBD1	NA	CASSQDFGTGSSGANVLTF	TGCGCCAGCAGCCAAGATTTCGGGACAGGGTCCTCTGGGGCCAACGTCCTGACTTTC
13	TRBV5-1	TRBJ1-1	NA	NA	CASSLRVNTEAFF	TGCGCCAGCAGCTTGCGGGTGAACACTGAAGCTTTCTTT
16	TRBV7-2	TRBJ2-1	TRBD2	NA	CASSLAGTRSYNEQFF	TGTGCCAGCAGCTTAGCGGGGACTAGATCCTACAATGAGCAGTTCTTC
16	TRBV11-2	TRBJ2-1	TRBD2	NA	CASRDERGTAYNEQFF	TGTGCCAGCAGGGACGAGCGGGGGACTGCCTACAATGAGCAGTTCTTC
15	TRBV11-2	TRBJ2-1	NA	few	CASSSGLRGYNEQFF	TGTGCCAGCAGCTCGGGACTAAGGGGGTACAATGAGCAGTTCTTC
17	TRBV7-9	TRBJ2-7	TRBD1	few	CASSLGGQGVNSYEQYF	TGTGCCAGCAGCTTAGGTGGGCAGGGGGTTAACTCCTACGAGCAGTACTTC
15	TRBV11-2	TRBJ1-3	NA	NA	CASSLDIQAGNTIYF	TGTGCCAGCAGCTTAGATATCCAGGCTGGAAACACCATATATTTT
15	TRBV5-5	TRBJ1-5	NA	few	CASSPFQANNQPQHF	TGTGCCAGCAGCCCATTTCAGGCAAACAATCAGCCCCAGCATTTT
12	TRBV7-9	TRBJ2-1	NA	NA	CASSHGGYEQFF	TGTGCCAGCAGCCATGGGGGGTATGAGCAGTTCTTC
15	TRBV4-3	TRBJ1-2	NA	NA	CASSQEGQILNGYTF	TGCGCCAGCAGCCAAGAAGGACAGATCCTCAATGGCTACACCTTC
14	TRBV6-5	TRBJ1-2	TRBD1	NA	CASTPGQGNYGYTF	TGTGCCAGCACCCCGGGACAGGGTAACTATGGCTACACCTTC
13	TRBV19	TRBJ2-7	NA	once	CASQGEFSYEQYF	TGTGCCAGCCAAGGGGAATTCTCCTACGAGCAGTACTTC
16	TRBV4-2	TRBJ1-2	NA	NA	CASSQDEPNSPGGYTF	TGTGCCAGCAGCCAAGATGAGCCAAATTCGCCGGGAGGCTACACCTTC
15	TRBV7-9	TRBJ1-2	TRBD1	NA	CASSLYGGQGGGYTF	TGTGCCAGCAGCTTATATGGTGGACAGGGAGGTGGCTACACCTTC
12	TRBV7-2	TRBJ1-5	NA	medium-sized	CASSAGASAQHF	TGTGCCAGCAGCGCGGGGGCATCAGCCCAGCATTTT
15	TRBV11-2	TRBJ1-1	NA	NA	CASSLLQGNNTEAFF	TGTGCCAGCAGTTTGCTCCAGGGTAATAACACTGAAGCTTTCTTT
13	TRBV19	TRBJ1-2	TRBD1	few	CASRIQGAWGYTF	TGTGCCAGTAGGATTCAGGGGGCGTGGGGCTACACCTTC
15	TRBV4-3	TRBJ1-4	TRBD1	many	CASSQSPGGDEKLFF	TGCGCCAGCAGCCAAAGCCCAGGGGGAGATGAAAAACTGTTTTTT
15	TRBV27	TRBJ1-4	NA	NA	CASSTNQGLNEKLFF	TGTGCCAGCAGTACTAACCAGGGCCTAAATGAAAAACTGTTTTTT
15	TRBV5-4	TRBJ2-5	TRBD2	NA	CASSYAGGASETQYF	TGTGCCAGCAGCTACGCCGGGGGGGCCTCGGAGACCCAGTACTTC
14	TRBV19	TRBJ1-1	NA	NA	CASNPDFLNTEAFF	TGTGCCAGTAACCCAGACTTTTTGAACACTGAAGCTTTCTTT
19	TRBV9	TRBJ2-2	NA	NA	CASSLGVGGPNPNTGELFF	TGTGCCAGCAGCTTAGGTGTGGGGGGGCCCAATCCGAACACCGGGGAGCTGTTTTTT
16	TRBV6-5	TRBJ1-5	TRBD1	NA	CASSYSGPGGGQPQHF	TGTGCCAGCAGTTACTCGGGACCAGGGGGCGGGCAGCCCCAGCATTTT
12	TRBV7-9	TRBJ2-7	NA	NA	CASSDEGYEQYF	TGTGCCAGCAGTGATGAGGGTTACGAGCAGTACTTC
11	TRBV6-5	TRBJ1-2	NA	NA	CASSSAYGYTF	TGTGCCAGCAGTTCTGCGTATGGCTACACCTTC
16	TRBV6-2/TRBV6-3	TRBJ1-6	TRBD1	NA	CASSHRGGTHHTPLHF	TGTGCCAGCAGCCACAGGGGAGGAACCCATCATACACCCCTCCACTTT
15	TRBV4-3	TRBJ1-2	NA	NA	CASSQVSGLNYGYTF	TGCGCCAGCAGCCAAGTCTCAGGGTTAAACTATGGCTACACCTTC
15	TRBV6-5	TRBJ1-6	TRBD1	NA	CASSSTGTGYSPLHF	TGTGCCAGCAGTTCCACCGGGACAGGGTATTCACCCCTCCACTTT
12	TRBV14	TRBJ2-1	NA	NA	CASSQDYSEQFF	TGTGCCAGCAGCCAAGATTACTCTGAGCAGTTCTTC
15	TRBV5-6	TRBJ1-2	NA	few	CASSPGGGINYGYTF	TGTGCCAGCAGCCCCGGGGGGGGCATTAACTATGGCTACACCTTC
15	TRBV7-7	TRBJ2-1	TRBD2	NA	CASSPTGTTVNEQFF	TGTGCTAGCAGCCCCACTGGGACTACCGTCAATGAGCAGTTCTTC
15	TRBV6-5	TRBJ1-1	NA	many	CASSYSTGLNTEAFF	TGTGCCAGCAGTTACTCAACAGGACTGAACACTGAAGCTTTCTTT